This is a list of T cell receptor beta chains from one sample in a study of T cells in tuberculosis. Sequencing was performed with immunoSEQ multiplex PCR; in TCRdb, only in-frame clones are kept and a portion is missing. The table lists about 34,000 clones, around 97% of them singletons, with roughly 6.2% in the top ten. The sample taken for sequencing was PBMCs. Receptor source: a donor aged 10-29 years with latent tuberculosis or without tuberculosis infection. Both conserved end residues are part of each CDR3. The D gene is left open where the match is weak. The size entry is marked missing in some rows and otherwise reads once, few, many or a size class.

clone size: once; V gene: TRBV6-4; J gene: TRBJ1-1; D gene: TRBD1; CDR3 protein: CASSRTGATEAFF; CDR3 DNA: TGTGCCAGCAGTCGAACAGGGGCCACTGAAGCTTTCTTT
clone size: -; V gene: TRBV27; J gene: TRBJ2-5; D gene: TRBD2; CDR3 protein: CASSSYLAGQETQYF; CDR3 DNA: TGTGCCAGCAGTTCATACTTAGCGGGCCAAGAGACCCAGTACTTC
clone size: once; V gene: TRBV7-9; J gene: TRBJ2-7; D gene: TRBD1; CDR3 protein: CASSFTGAVQYF; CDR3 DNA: TGTGCCAGCAGCTTCACAGGGGCGGTGCAGTACTTC
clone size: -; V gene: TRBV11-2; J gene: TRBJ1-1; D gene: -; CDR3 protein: CASSSGLLHDTEAFF; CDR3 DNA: TGTGCCAGCAGCTCCGGTTTACTCCACGACACTGAAGCTTTCTTT
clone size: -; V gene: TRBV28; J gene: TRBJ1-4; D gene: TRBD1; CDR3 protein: CASSLPGQGREKLFF; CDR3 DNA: TGTGCCAGCAGCTTACCGGGACAGGGAAGAGAAAAACTGTTTTTT
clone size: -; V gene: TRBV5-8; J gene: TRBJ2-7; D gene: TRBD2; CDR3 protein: CASSLFMTSGRASNPYEQYF; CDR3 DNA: TGTGCCAGCAGCTTGTTTATGACTAGCGGGAGGGCTTCAAACCCCTACGAGCAGTACTTC
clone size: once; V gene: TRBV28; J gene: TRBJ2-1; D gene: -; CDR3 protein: CASRRPGYNEQFF; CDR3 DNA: TGTGCCAGCAGGCGGCCGGGGTACAATGAGCAGTTCTTC
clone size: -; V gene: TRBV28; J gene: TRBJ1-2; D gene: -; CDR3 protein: CASSGQILGYTF; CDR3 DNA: TGTGCCAGCAGCGGACAGATTTTAGGCTACACCTTC
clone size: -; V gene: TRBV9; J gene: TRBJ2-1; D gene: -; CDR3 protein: CASISFEQFF; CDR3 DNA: TGTGCCAGCATCAGTTTTGAGCAGTTCTTC
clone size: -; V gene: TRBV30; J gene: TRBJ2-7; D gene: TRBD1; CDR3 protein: CAWSTQGSYEQYF; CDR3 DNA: TGTGCCTGGAGTACACAGGGGTCCTACGAGCAGTACTTC
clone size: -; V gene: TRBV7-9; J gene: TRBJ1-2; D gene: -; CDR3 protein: CASSLVEASGYTF; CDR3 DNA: TGTGCCAGCAGCTTAGTGGAGGCTAGTGGCTACACCTTC
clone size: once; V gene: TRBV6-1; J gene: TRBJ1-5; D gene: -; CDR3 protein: CASSEEQYSNQPQHF; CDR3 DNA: TGTGCCAGCAGTGAAGAACAGTATAGCAATCAGCCCCAGCATTTT
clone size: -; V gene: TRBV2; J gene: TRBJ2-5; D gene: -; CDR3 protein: CASSTAVTLEETQYF; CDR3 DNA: TGTGCCAGCAGTACTGCCGTCACGCTCGAGGAGACCCAGTACTTC
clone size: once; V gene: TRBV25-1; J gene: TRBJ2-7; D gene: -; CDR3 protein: CASSDNGAAGIYEQYF; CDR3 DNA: TGTGCCAGCAGTGATAACGGCGCGGCGGGAATCTACGAGCAGTACTTC
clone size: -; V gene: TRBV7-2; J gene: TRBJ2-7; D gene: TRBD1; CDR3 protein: CASSYHRGYNEQYF; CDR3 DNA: TGTGCCAGCAGCTATCACAGGGGCTATAACGAGCAGTACTTC
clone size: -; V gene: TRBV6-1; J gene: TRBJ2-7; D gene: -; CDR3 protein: CASSEFPHPSVWDMPSSKQYF; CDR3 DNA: TGTGCCAGCAGTGAATTCCCCCACCCGTCCGTTTGGGACATGCCTTCATCGAAGCAGTACTTC
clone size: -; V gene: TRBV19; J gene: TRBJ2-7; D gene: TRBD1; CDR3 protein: CASSMRGGPAYEQYF; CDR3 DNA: TGTGCCAGTAGTATGCGAGGGGGCCCTGCCTACGAGCAGTACTTC
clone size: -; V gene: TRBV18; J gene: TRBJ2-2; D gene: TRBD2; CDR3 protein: CASSPPREAQGGELFF; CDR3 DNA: TGTGCCAGCTCACCACCCCGGGAGGCCCAGGGCGGGGAGCTGTTTTTT
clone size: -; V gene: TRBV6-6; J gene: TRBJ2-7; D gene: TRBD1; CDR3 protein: CASSYPPGQGSYEQYF; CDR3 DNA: TGTGCCAGCAGTTACCCTCCCGGACAGGGCTCCTACGAGCAGTACTTC
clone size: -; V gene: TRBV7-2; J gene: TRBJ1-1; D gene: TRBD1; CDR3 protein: CASSVAPGGITEAFF; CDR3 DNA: TGTGCCAGCAGCGTAGCCCCAGGGGGCATCACTGAAGCTTTCTTT
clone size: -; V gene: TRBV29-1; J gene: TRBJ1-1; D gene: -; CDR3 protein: CSVEGWRAAGGTEAFF; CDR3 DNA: TGCAGCGTTGAAGGTTGGAGGGCGGCAGGTGGCACTGAAGCTTTCTTT
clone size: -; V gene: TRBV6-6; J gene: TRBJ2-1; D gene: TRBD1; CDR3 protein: CASSFGRTGGRNEQFF; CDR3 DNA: TGTGCCAGCAGCTTCGGTAGGACAGGGGGCCGAAATGAGCAGTTCTTC
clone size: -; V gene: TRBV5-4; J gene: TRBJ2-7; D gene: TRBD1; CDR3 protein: CASSQRTGYEQYF; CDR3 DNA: TGTGCCAGCAGCCAACGGACAGGCTACGAGCAGTACTTC
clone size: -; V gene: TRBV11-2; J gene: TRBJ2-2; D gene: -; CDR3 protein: CASSRRGGTNTGELFF; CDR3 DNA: TGTGCCAGCAGCCGTAGGGGCGGAACGAACACCGGGGAGCTGTTTTTT
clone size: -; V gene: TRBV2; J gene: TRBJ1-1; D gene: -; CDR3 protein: CASSKAGIEAFF; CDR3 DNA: TGTGCCAGCAGCAAAGCAGGGATTGAAGCTTTCTTT
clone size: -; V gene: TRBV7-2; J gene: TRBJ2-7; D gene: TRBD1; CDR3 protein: CASSSIRDRVDEQYF; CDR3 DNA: TGTGCCAGCAGCTCGATCCGGGACAGGGTGGACGAGCAGTACTTC
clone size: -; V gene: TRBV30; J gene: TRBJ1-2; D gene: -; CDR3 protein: CAWNHRDNYGYTF; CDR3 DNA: TGTGCCTGGAACCACAGGGATAACTATGGCTACACCTTC
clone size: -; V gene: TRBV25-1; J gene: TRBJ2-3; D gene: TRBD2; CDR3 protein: CASSVLAGPTDTQYF; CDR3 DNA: TGTGCCAGCAGTGTACTAGCGGGCCCCACAGATACGCAGTATTTT
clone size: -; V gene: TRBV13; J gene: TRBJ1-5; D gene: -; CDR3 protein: CASSEGGVEPQHF; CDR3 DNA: TGTGCCAGCAGCGAAGGAGGGGTGGAGCCCCAGCATTTT
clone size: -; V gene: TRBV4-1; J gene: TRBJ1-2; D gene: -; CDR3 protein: CASSLQQAINYGYTF; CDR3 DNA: TGCGCCAGCAGCCTGCAACAGGCGATTAACTATGGCTACACCTTC
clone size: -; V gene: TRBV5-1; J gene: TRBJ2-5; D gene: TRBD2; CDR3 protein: CASSPGTSGRGETQYF; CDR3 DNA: TGCGCCAGCAGCCCCGGGACTAGCGGGAGGGGAGAGACCCAGTACTTC
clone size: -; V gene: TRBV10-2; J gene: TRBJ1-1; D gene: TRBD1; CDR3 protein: CASSEGRGENTEAFF; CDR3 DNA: TGCGCCAGCAGTGAGGGCAGGGGGGAAAACACTGAAGCTTTCTTT
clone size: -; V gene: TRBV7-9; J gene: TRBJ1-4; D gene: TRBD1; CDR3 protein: CASSPQGALEKLFF; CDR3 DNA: TGTGCCAGCAGCCCTCAGGGGGCCCTCGAAAAACTGTTTTTT